This TCR beta chain was retrieved from a study of blood T cell repertoires in COVID-19. Using immunoSEQ multiplex PCR, the repertoire was profiled, and TCRdb retains in-frame clones only, with some absent. The sample includes some 290,000 clones, around 83% of them seen just once. This receptor was taken from a man aged 18 to 35 with active or convalescent COVID-19. The sequenced material came from peripheral blood.

The CDR3 DNA reads TGTGCCAGCAGCTCCACCATGACAGGGGAGACCCAGTACTTC. Translated: CASSSTMTGETQYF. The rearrangement links TRBV7-9 to TRBJ2-5; 7 bases are a match to TRBD1. The CDR3 consists of 14 residues. V dropped 4 bases and J dropped 5; count of bases not matched to a gene: 7. CDR1 is SEHNR, CDR2 FQNEAQ, per germline (reference sequence).